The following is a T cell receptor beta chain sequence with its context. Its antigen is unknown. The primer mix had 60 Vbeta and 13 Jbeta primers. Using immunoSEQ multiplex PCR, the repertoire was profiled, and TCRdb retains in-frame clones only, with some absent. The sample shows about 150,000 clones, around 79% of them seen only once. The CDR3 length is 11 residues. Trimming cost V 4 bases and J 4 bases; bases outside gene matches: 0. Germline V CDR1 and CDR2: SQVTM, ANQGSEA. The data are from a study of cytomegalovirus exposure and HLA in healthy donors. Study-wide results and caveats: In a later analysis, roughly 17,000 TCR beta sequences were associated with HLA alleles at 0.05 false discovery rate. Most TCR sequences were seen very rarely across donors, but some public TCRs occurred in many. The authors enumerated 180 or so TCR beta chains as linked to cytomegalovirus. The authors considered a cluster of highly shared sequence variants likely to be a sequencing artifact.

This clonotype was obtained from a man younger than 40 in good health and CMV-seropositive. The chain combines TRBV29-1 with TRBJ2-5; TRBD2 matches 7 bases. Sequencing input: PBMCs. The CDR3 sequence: CSVAGGETQYF. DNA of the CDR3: TGCAGCGTTGCGGGGGGAGAGACCCAGTACTTC.